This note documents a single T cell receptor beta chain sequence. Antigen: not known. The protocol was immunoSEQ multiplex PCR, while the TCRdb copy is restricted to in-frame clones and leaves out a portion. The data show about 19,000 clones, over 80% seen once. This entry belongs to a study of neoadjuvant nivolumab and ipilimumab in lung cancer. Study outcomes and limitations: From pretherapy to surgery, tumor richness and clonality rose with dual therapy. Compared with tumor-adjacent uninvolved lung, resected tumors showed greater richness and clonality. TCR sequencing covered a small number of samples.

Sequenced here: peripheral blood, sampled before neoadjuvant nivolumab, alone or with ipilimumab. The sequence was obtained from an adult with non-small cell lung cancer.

The CDR3 bases are TGTGCCAGCAGCTCTCAACCTGACAGGGTAGGCTACGAGCAGTACTTC. It encodes CASSSQPDRVGYEQYF. This chain joins TRBV9 and TRBJ2-7, with 7 positions matching TRBD1. CDR3 size: 16 residues. With V trimmed by 4 bases and J by 3 bases, 13 bases remained unmatched. The germline gives CDR1 SGDLS, CDR2 YYNGEE. Complete variable domain (other parts from reference TRBV9 and TRBJ2-7): DSGVTQTPKHLITATGQRVTLRCSPRSGDLSVYWYQQSLDQGLQFLIQYYNGEERAKGNILERFSAQQFPDLHSELNLSSLELGDSALYFCASSSQPDRVGYEQYFGPGTRLTVT.